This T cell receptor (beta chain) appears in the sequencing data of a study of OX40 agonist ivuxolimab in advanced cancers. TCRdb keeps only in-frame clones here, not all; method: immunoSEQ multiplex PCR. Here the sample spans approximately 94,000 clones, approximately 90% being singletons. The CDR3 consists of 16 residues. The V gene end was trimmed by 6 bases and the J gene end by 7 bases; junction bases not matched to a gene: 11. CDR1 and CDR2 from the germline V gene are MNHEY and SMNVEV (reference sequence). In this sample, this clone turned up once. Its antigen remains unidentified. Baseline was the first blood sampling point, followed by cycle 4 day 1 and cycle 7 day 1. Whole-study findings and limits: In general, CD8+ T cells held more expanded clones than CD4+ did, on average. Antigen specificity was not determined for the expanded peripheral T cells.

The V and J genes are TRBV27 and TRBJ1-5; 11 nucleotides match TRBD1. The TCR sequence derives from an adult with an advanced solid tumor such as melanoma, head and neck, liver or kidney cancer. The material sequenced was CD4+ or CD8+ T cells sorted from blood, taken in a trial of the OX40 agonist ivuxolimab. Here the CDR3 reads CASSRTGGVGFQPQHF. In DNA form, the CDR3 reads TGTGCCAGCAGCCGGACAGGGGGCGTAGGTTTCCAGCCCCAGCATTTT.